This T cell receptor (beta chain) was recovered during a study of blood T cell repertoires in COVID-19. For the study at large: T cells, B-cell-depleted T cells, or PBMCs provided the cDNA or gDNA that served as material.

As to this clone: Other DNA sequences in the same sample also yield this CDR3.

Some clones are missing from TCRdb's copy, which holds only in-frame ones; the method was immunoSEQ multiplex PCR. The sample lists about 380,000 clones; roughly 86% were seen once. This TCR derives from a human donor with acute or convalescent COVID-19. The donor label of this sample is uncertain. Sequencing was carried out using peripheral blood.

CDR3 nucleotide sequence: TGTGCCAGCAGTCTGGGGACTAGCGGGACTCGAGAGCAGTTCTTC. Translated: CASSLGTSGTREQFF. This chain connects TRBV27 to TRBJ2-1; 13 bases match TRBD2. The germline gives CDR1 MNHEY, CDR2 SMNVEV (reference sequence). V was pared by 5 bases and J by 10 bases, with 8 bases of the junction left unmatched. This CDR3 is 15 amino acids long.